These 32 T cell receptor beta chains share one sample of origin, sequenced in a study of shared clonotypes between healthy human individuals. Sequencing used immunoSEQ multiplex PCR; TCRdb keeps in-frame clones, though not all of them. Here the sample spans 660,000 or so clones, around 96% being singletons. Naive CD8 cells lacked CD45RO, underwent positive selection for CCR7 and left out terminally differentiated effector memory CD45RA+ cells. Input material: naive CD8+ T cells sorted from blood. The receptor source for this set is a woman in her 30s in good health.

This clone was recorded a few times. The rearrangement uses TRBV5-6 and TRBJ1-1; 7 nucleotides align to TRBD1. From germline, CDR1 is SGHDT and CDR2 YYEEEE. J was trimmed by 5 bases and V by 4 bases; bases with no gene match: 8. CDR3 length: 14 amino acids. The CDR3 spells CASSLDRVGTEAFF. The CDR3 DNA sequence: TGTGCCAGCAGCCTCGACAGGGTAGGGACTGAAGCTTTCTTT.

This CDR3 is CASSQTGTHYGYTF. CDR3 nucleotide sequence: TGTGCCAGCAGCCAAACTGGGACACACTATGGCTACACCTTC. J is TRBJ1-2 and V is TRBV13, with D possibly being TRBD1 (6 bases). CDR1 is PRHDT and CDR2 is FYEKMQ in the germline V gene (reference sequence). The germline V and J ends were trimmed by 5 bases and 3 bases, with 13 bases remaining between them. The CDR3 loop spans 14 amino acids. Full variable domain (outside the CDR3, taken from reference TRBV13 and TRBJ1-2): AAGVIQSPRHLIKEKRETATLKCYPIPRHDTVYWYQQGPGQDPQFLISFYEKMQSDKGSIPDRFSAQQFSDYHSELNMSSLELGDSALYFCASSQTGTHYGYTFGSGTRLTVV.

This chain uses TRBV5-8 with TRBJ2-1, with D maybe TRBD2 (6 bases). V was clipped by 3 bases and J by 2 bases, with 18 bases between them. The CDR3 length is 17 residues. CDR1 is SGHTS, CDR2 YDEGEE, per germline. The CDR3 sequence: CASSSPRVAAAYNEQFF. DNA of the CDR3: TGTGCCAGCAGCTCACCCCGGGTAGCGGCTGCCTACAATGAGCAGTTCTTC.

In its sample, this clone was seen once. The CDR3 region has the DNA TGTGCCAGCCCGCCGAAGGGGCGTACGCAGTATTTT. Protein: CASPPKGRTQYF. V is TRBV5-4 and J is TRBJ2-3, with D perhaps TRBD1 (5 bases). The germline V gene encodes CDR1 SGHNT and CDR2 YYREEE (reference sequence). This CDR3 has 12 residues. The V and J ends lost 7 bases and 8 bases respectively, with 14 bases between them.

CDR3 DNA sequence: TGTGCCAGTAGCCCGGGACTATTCAATGAGCAGTTCTTC. Encoded protein: CASSPGLFNEQFF. The rearrangement links TRBV19 to TRBJ2-1; 7 positions agree with TRBD2. Germline V gene sequence: CDR1 LNHDA, CDR2 SQIVND (reference sequence). CDR3 size: 13 residues. V lost 6 bases, J lost 6 bases, and 5 bases stayed unmatched.

The CDR3 bases are TGTGCCAGCAGTTATTCTAGACAGGTCGGCCATGAGCAGTTCTTC. Protein sequence: CASSYSRQVGHEQFF. The chain links TRBV6-8 to TRBJ2-1, with D perhaps matching TRBD1 (6 bases). The CDR3 totals 15 residues. Deletions cut 3 bases from V and 8 bases from J, with 17 bases between. Germline lookup yields CDR1 MNHGY and CDR2 SAAAGT.

The rearrangement joins TRBV11-2 to TRBJ2-5; 9 nucleotides align to TRBD2. Looked up from germline, CDR1 is SGHAT and CDR2 is FQNNGV. V lost 1 base, J lost 4 bases, and 13 bases stayed unmatched. The CDR3 is 18 residues long. In DNA, the CDR3 is TGTGCCAGCAGCTTAGGTTTTATTGGGACTAGCTTGGGAGAGACCCAGTACTTC. Translation gives CASSLGFIGTSLGETQYF. Supplemented by reference TRBV11-2 and TRBJ2-5, the full variable domain reads EAGVAQSPRYKIIEKRQSVAFWCNPISGHATLYWYQQILGQGPKLLIQFQNNGVVDDSQLPKDRFSAERLKGVDSTLKIQPAKLEDSAVYLCASSLGFIGTSLGETQYFGPGTRLLVL.

The genes are TRBV9 and TRBJ2-7; no definite D call. This CDR3 contains 15 residues. CDR1 and CDR2 (germline): SGDLS, YYNGEE. V lost 0 bases and J 0 bases, leaving 10 bases between the germline ends. CDR3 protein: CASSVATASSYEQYF. DNA of the CDR3: TGTGCCAGCAGCGTAGCGACGGCGAGCTCCTACGAGCAGTACTTC.

The rearrangement links TRBV6-5 to TRBJ2-7, with D perhaps assigned TRBD1 or TRBD2 (5 bases each). The CDR3 is 14 residues long. V was cut by 6 bases and J by 2 bases, with 14 bases left in between. CDR1 is MNHEY and CDR2 is SVGAGI in the germline V gene. Written as DNA, the CDR3 is TGTGCCAGCAGCACGGGGCCCACGGCCTACGAGCAGTACTTC. Translated, it gives CASSTGPTAYEQYF.

V and J are TRBV5-1 and TRBJ2-5; tentative D call: TRBD1 (5 bases). Trimming cost V 5 bases and J 5 bases, with 16 bases left between them. This CDR3 spans 14 amino acids. The V gene's germline CDR1 is SGHRS and CDR2 YFSETQ. The CDR3 is CASRSAGSGETQYF. DNA for the CDR3: TGCGCCAGCAGATCGGCAGGGTCTGGGGAGACCCAGTACTTC. Supplemented by reference TRBV5-1 and TRBJ2-5, the full variable domain reads KAGVTQTPRYLIKTRGQQVTLSCSPISGHRSVSWYQQTPGQGLQFLFEYFSETQRNKGNFPGRFSGRQFSNSRSEMNVSTLELGDSALYLCASRSAGSGETQYFGPGTRLLVL.

A single count supports this clone. The chain uses TRBV5-4 and TRBJ1-5; D is uncertain. The CDR3 spans 13 residues. In germline, CDR1 is SGHNT, CDR2 YYREEE (reference sequence). V lost 4 bases, J lost 5 bases, and 10 bases lay in between. The chain's CDR3 is CASSHNIDQPQHF. The CDR3 nucleotides are TGTGCCAGCAGCCACAATATTGATCAGCCCCAGCATTTT.

The rearrangement links TRBV5-5 to TRBJ2-5; D gene uncertain. This CDR3 contains 12 residues. Germline V gene data show CDR1 as SGHKS and CDR2 as YYEKEE (reference sequence). Trimming took off 1 base at V and 3 bases at J, with 4 bases between the two ends. Here the CDR3 reads CASSLMEETQYF. The CDR3, as DNA: TGTGCCAGCAGCTTGATGGAAGAGACCCAGTACTTC.

The chain joins TRBV29-1 to TRBJ2-7; 9 nucleotides agree with TRBD1. J lost 3 bases, V lost 7 bases, and 16 bases had no gene match. CDR1 is SQVTM and CDR2 is ANQGSEA in the germline V gene. This CDR3 is 16 amino acids long. Written as DNA, the CDR3 is TGCAGCGCTATAGGGGTCCCCGGGACAGGGAGCTACGAGCAGTACTTC. Translation: CSAIGVPGTGSYEQYF.

The chain carries TRBV2 and TRBJ2-5; weak D call: TRBD2 (5 bases). CDR3 size: 15 residues. Trimming left V 3 bases short and J 5 bases short, with 16 bases between. Germline CDR1 and CDR2: SNHLY and FYNNEI. In DNA form, the CDR3 reads TGTGCCAGCAGTGATGGTCCGGGGAGTGGGGAGACCCAGTACTTC. Translated: CASSDGPGSGETQYF.

This chain joins TRBV15 and TRBJ2-5; 8 nucleotides match TRBD1. There are 15 residues in the CDR3. J lost 5 bases, V lost 1 base, and 6 bases had no gene match. Germline-derived CDR1 and CDR2 are LNHNV and YYDKDF (reference sequence). The CDR3 loop reads CATSRAHRTGETQYF. The CDR3 region has the DNA TGTGCCACCAGCAGAGCCCACCGGACAGGGGAGACCCAGTACTTC.

This clone was detected once. At the DNA level, this CDR3 is encoded by other sequences in the same sample as well. The chain combines TRBV7-9 with TRBJ2-2; D not certain. Trimming pared 5 bases from V and 8 bases from J, leaving 6 bases between. The CDR3 loop spans 11 amino acids. Looked up from germline, CDR1 is SEHNR and CDR2 is FQNEAQ (reference sequence). The CDR3: CASSPAGELFF. In DNA, the CDR3 is TGTGCCAGCAGCCCGGCGGGGGAGCTGTTTTTT.

The chain carries TRBV5-6 and TRBJ2-3; D is perhaps TRBD1 (5 bases). The CDR3 runs 16 residues. With 0 bases removed from V and 0 bases from J, the gap between germline ends came to 11 bases. Germline V lookup: CDR1 SGHDT, CDR2 YYEEEE. The CDR3: CASSLGTGLSTDTQYF. DNA for the CDR3: TGTGCCAGCAGCTTGGGCACAGGCTTAAGCACAGATACGCAGTATTTT.

The V and J genes are TRBV19 and TRBJ2-7, with TRBD1 matching over 8 bases. The CDR3 has 13 amino acids. Germline CDR1 reads LNHDA; CDR2 reads SQIVND (reference sequence). The trim removed 4 bases at V and 7 bases at J, leaving 6 bases unmatched. CDR3 sequence reads: CASSTRTGREQYF. The CDR3, as DNA: TGTGCCAGTAGTACCAGGACAGGGCGGGAGCAGTACTTC.

This clone was picked up one time. The chain recombines TRBV27 with TRBJ2-1, with 9 bases fitting TRBD1. Germline trimming cut 5 bases from V and 11 bases from J; bases unmatched to any gene: 10. Germline V gives CDR1 MNHEY, CDR2 SMNVEV (reference sequence). This CDR3 is 14 amino acids long. Here the CDR3 reads CASSAGTGFIQQFF. The CDR3 DNA reads TGTGCCAGCAGTGCCGGGACAGGGTTCATACAGCAGTTCTTC.

In its sample, this clone was seen once. The chain combines TRBV7-9 with TRBJ2-7; D perhaps matches TRBD2 (6 bases). The germline CDR1 and CDR2 sequences are SEHNR and FQNEAQ (reference sequence). The CDR3 contains 14 residues. The V end lost 2 bases, the J end lost 5 bases, and 13 bases lay between the germline ends. CDR3 loop: CASSLSGGDHEQYF. In DNA form, the CDR3 reads TGTGCCAGCAGCTTATCCGGGGGAGACCACGAGCAGTACTTC.

The gene calls are TRBV25-1 and TRBJ1-2, with D uncertain. V dropped 6 bases and J dropped 7 bases, with 9 bases sitting between them. Looked up from germline, CDR1 is MGHDK and CDR2 is SYGVNS. The CDR3 totals 11 residues. The CDR3 reads CASRYSGGYTF. Written as DNA, the CDR3 is TGTGCCAGCAGATACAGCGGTGGCTACACCTTC.

The CDR3 sequence: CASSQPGELAKNIQYF. CDR3 DNA: TGCGCCAGCAGCCAACCAGGAGAACTAGCCAAAAACATTCAGTACTTC. This chain links TRBV4-1 with TRBJ2-4; the D is unclear. V lost 2 bases to trimming and J lost 0 bases, with 11 bases between them. The V gene's germline CDR1 is MGHRA and CDR2 YSYEKL. This CDR3 is built from 16 residues.

The chain is built from TRBV16 and TRBJ2-3; D is possibly TRBD2 (7 bases). Germline CDR1 KGHSY, CDR2 FQNENV. Deletions cut 3 bases from V and 1 base from J, with 20 bases between. This CDR3 is 18 amino acids long. The CDR3 is CASSHPGGLAPGTDTQYF. The DNA for the CDR3 is TGTGCCAGCAGCCATCCCGGGGGGCTAGCCCCCGGCACAGATACGCAGTATTTT.

The chain is built from TRBV15 and TRBJ2-1, with TRBD2 identical over 8 bases. After removal of 1 base from V and 5 bases from J, the junction contained 7 bases not matched to a gene. CDR1 and CDR2 from the germline V gene are LNHNV and YYDKDF (reference sequence). This CDR3 region has 16 residues. CDR3 residues: CATSRGREGRDNEQFF. In DNA, the CDR3 is TGTGCCACCAGCAGAGGCCGGGAGGGCCGTGACAATGAGCAGTTCTTC.

V and J are TRBV4-1 and TRBJ2-2; 13 bases map to TRBD2. Trimming cost V 5 bases and J 8 bases; bases outside gene matches: 17. Germline V CDR1 and CDR2: MGHRA, YSYEKL. The CDR3 totals 19 residues. Here the CDR3 reads CASSLRLAGGYLVPGELFF. CDR3 coding DNA: TGCGCCAGCAGCTTGCGACTAGCGGGAGGATATTTAGTACCGGGGGAGCTGTTTTTT.

The chain links TRBV30 to TRBJ2-3; 12 bases align to TRBD2. Germline CDR1 is GTSNPN and CDR2 is SVGIG (reference sequence). This CDR3 is 15 amino acids long. The V segment lost 0 bases and the J segment 5 bases; nucleotides outside the gene matches: 3. CDR3 coding DNA: TGTGCCTGGAGTGTACTAGCGGGAGGAGGAGATACGCAGTATTTT. It yields the protein CAWSVLAGGGDTQYF.

The CDR3 DNA follows: TGTGCCAGCAGTGAAATCGACTACGAGCAGTACTTC. As protein: CASSEIDYEQYF. V is TRBV2 and J is TRBJ2-7, with D unclear. The CDR3 is made up of 12 amino acids. Trimming pared 2 bases from V and 3 bases from J, leaving 5 bases between. Germline loops: CDR1 SNHLY, CDR2 FYNNEI.

This clone turned up a few times. The chain links TRBV6-5 to TRBJ1-2, with D unresolved. The CDR3 extends over 13 amino acids. Trimming pared 5 bases from V and 7 bases from J, leaving 14 bases between. Germline V gives CDR1 MNHEY, CDR2 SVGAGI. CDR3 amino acids: CASSPGHAGGYTF. CDR3 DNA sequence: TGTGCCAGCAGTCCCGGGCACGCCGGTGGCTACACCTTC.

The J gene is TRBJ2-3, the V gene TRBV27; a possible D gene is TRBD2 (6 bases). V was pared by 2 bases and J by 0 bases, with 15 bases between. This CDR3 contains 17 residues. Germline CDR1 is MNHEY and CDR2 is SMNVEV (reference sequence). The CDR3 sequence: CASSLTVAASSTDTQYF. Written as DNA, the CDR3 is TGTGCCAGCAGTTTAACAGTAGCGGCCTCTAGCACAGATACGCAGTATTTT.

V is TRBV5-1 and J is TRBJ2-7; TRBD1 matches at 12 bases. J lost 6 bases, V lost 4 bases, and 20 bases had no gene match. Looked up from germline, CDR1 is SGHRS and CDR2 is YFSETQ. This CDR3 region has 19 residues. This CDR3 reads CASSPIPGQGAFRSSEQYF. The CDR3 bases are TGCGCCAGCAGCCCAATACCGGGACAGGGGGCATTTAGGAGCTCCGAGCAGTACTTC.

This clone was found a few times. The chain has TRBV29-1 and TRBJ1-1; D not resolved. The V gene lost 5 bases and the J gene lost 1 base, with 5 bases spanning the gap. Germline-derived CDR1 and CDR2 are SQVTM and ANQGSEA. The CDR3 is 11 residues long. In DNA form, the CDR3 reads TGCAGCGTTCGACAGAACACTGAAGCTTTCTTT. This sequence encodes CSVRQNTEAFF.

The J gene is TRBJ2-7, the V gene TRBV4-1, with TRBD1 matching over 11 bases. V lost 0 bases, J lost 9 bases, and 10 bases stayed unmatched. The CDR3 length is 16 residues. CDR1 and CDR2 (germline): MGHRA, YSYEKL. The CDR3 loop reads CASSQEMGQGGIPQYF. The CDR3 coding sequence is TGCGCCAGCAGCCAAGAAATGGGACAGGGGGGTATTCCGCAGTACTTC.